This T cell receptor (beta chain) was captured in a study of shared clonotypes between healthy human individuals. Positive CCR7 selection of CD45RO-negative cells yielded the naive CD8 cells, and terminally differentiated effector memory CD45RA+ cells were excluded. Study-level points and caveats: In the sorted subsets, rarefaction showed sequencing was incomplete despite large depth. Estimated richness was generally greater in naive than memory subsets.

Once extracted for a subset, genomic DNA was divided evenly among several immunoSEQ plates. This table comes from immunoSEQ multiplex PCR, and its TCRdb copy is limited to in-frame clones, with some not included. The profile shows roughly 2.1 million clones, 85% to 95% of them singletons. On this clone: Antigen unknown.

This clonotype originated in a man between 18 and 35 years old in good health. Some clones in this sample may be carry-over from other donors' samples. The specimen was naive CD8+ T cells from PBMCs.

The CDR3 reads CASREGVSSYNEQFF. CDR3 sequence (DNA): TGTGCCAGCAGGGAGGGGGTTAGCTCCTACAATGAGCAGTTCTTC. The chain employs TRBV5-6 and TRBJ2-1, with D tentatively TRBD1 or TRBD2 (6 bases each). Per the germline V gene, CDR1 is SGHDT and CDR2 is YYEEEE. CDR3 length equals 15 residues. V was trimmed by 5 bases and J by 0 bases, leaving 12 bases between them.